This T cell receptor beta chain was profiled in a study of cytomegalovirus exposure and HLA in healthy donors. Findings of the study overall: The listing of 150 to 200 TCR beta chains classed them as cytomegalovirus-associated. Researchers reported in a later analysis that a missense DCLRE1C variant was tied to TCR beta V- and J-gene trimming. Earlier analysis looked at TCR beta V segments, and most were productive about 90% or about 30% of the time.

Use of 60 Vbeta and 13 Jbeta primers characterized the PCR. Libraries were prepared by immunoSEQ multiplex PCR; TCRdb keeps only in-frame clonotypes and omits some of them. The data hold under 85,000 clones, with 60% to 80% observed a single time. CDR3 length equals 13 residues. V was cut by 4 bases and J by 3 bases, with 9 bases left in between. Per germline, CDR1 KGHSH and CDR2 LQKENI. In the case of this clone: Its target is not known.

The chain combines TRBV18 with TRBJ1-2; D remains ambiguous. The receptor was derived from a woman aged 30 to 39 in good health and CMV-seropositive. Input material: PBMCs. The CDR3 sequence is CASSRGIDYGYTF. CDR3 bases: TGTGCCAGCTCACGAGGAATCGACTATGGCTACACCTTC.